This passage covers 14 T cell receptor beta chains from one sample sequenced in a study of T cells in Graves' hyperthyroidism and ophthalmopathy. RNA transcripts were the template for amplifying TCR beta CDR3 regions. The TCR CDR3 first-round RT-PCR relied on the HTBI primer set. Each CDR3 protein gets one entry after TCRdb re-called the multiplex PCR reads with MiXCR. The sample records around 300,000 distinct CDR3 sequences, roughly 15% being singletons. Sequencing was carried out using blood. The receptors derive from a woman in her twenties or thirties with Graves' hyperthyroidism that later progressed to Graves' ophthalmopathy.

This clonotype was counted at least ten times. The rearrangement uses TRBV6-2 or TRBV6-3 and TRBJ2-1; D not resolved. The V gene lost 3 bases and the J gene lost 7 bases, with 4 bases spanning the gap. Germline V CDR1 and CDR2: MNHEY, SVGEGT. CDR3 length: 11 amino acids. CDR3 in DNA: TGTGCCAGCAGTTATACGAATGAGCAGTTCTTC. Amino acids: CASSYTNEQFF.

This clonotype was seen many times. The V and J genes are TRBV20-1 and TRBJ2-2, with a tentative D call TRBD1 (6 bases). Germline V CDR1 and CDR2: DFQATT, SNEGSKA (reference sequence). This CDR3 contains 12 residues. V lost 4 bases, J lost 3 bases, and 6 bases lay in between. CDR3 residues: CSANRDTGELFF. The CDR3, as DNA: TGCAGTGCTAACAGGGACACCGGGGAGCTGTTTTTT.

In its sample, this clonotype was seen a few times. J is TRBJ2-7 and V is TRBV19; D might be TRBD1 (6 bases). The CDR3 is 14 residues long. The germline CDR1 and CDR2 sequences are LNHDA and SQIVND (reference sequence). V lost 5 bases and J lost 3, with 14 bases in between. CDR3 loop: CASSPSGAGYEQYF. As DNA, the CDR3 is TGTGCCAGTAGTCCTTCAGGGGCTGGCTACGAGCAGTACTTC.

The sample holds many counts of this clonotype. The CDR3 DNA is TGTGCCAGCAGTTTACAGGGAAGGGAATACTACGAGCAGTACTTC. Amino acids: CASSLQGREYYEQYF. The chain recombines TRBV12-3 or TRBV12-4 with TRBJ2-7; D might be TRBD1 (5 bases). This CDR3 has 15 amino acids. Trimming took 2 bases from V and 3 from J, leaving 14 bases between them.

V is TRBV9 and J is TRBJ1-2; perhaps TRBD1 as D (5 bases). Per the germline V gene, CDR1 is SGDLS and CDR2 is YYNGEE. Trimming shortened V by 4 bases and J by 8 bases, and 15 bases separated the two germline ends. The CDR3 totals 13 residues. The CDR3 protein is CASSSGPGGGYTF. CDR3 DNA sequence: TGTGCCAGCAGCTCCGGCCCCGGGGGAGGCTACACCTTC.

Ten or more counts support this clonotype. The chain is built from TRBV27 and TRBJ2-7; TRBD1 matches 7 bases. The germline CDR1 and CDR2 sequences are MNHEY and SMNVEV (reference sequence). The V and J ends lost 5 bases and 3 bases, in that order; junction bases with no gene match: 7. CDR3 length: 14 residues. The chain's CDR3 is CASSLGDRLYEQYF. CDR3 DNA sequence: TGTGCCAGCAGTCTGGGGGACAGACTCTACGAGCAGTACTTC.

This clonotype was seen repeatedly, ten times or more. The chain is built from TRBV20-1 and TRBJ1-2; D is unclear. V lost 6 bases and J lost 0, with 5 bases in between. CDR1 and CDR2 from the germline V gene are DFQATT and SNEGSKA (reference sequence). The CDR3 spans 11 residues. The CDR3 DNA sequence: TGCAGTGCGGTTACTAACTATGGCTACACCTTC. Amino acid sequence: CSAVTNYGYTF.

Details on this clonotype: The germline gene is not matched at one end of the junction; a read error may be the cause. The rearrangement links TRBV6-2 or TRBV6-3 to TRBJ2-6; D tentatively reads TRBD1 or TRBD2 (5 bases each). The CDR3 length is 16 residues. Germline V lookup: CDR1 MNHEY, CDR2 SVGEGT. The CDR3 sequence is CASRQRGNSGANILTF. CDR3 coding DNA: TGTGCCAGCAGACAGAGGGGAAACTCTGGGGCCAACATCCTGACTTTC.

Many counts were recorded for this clonotype. The chain uses TRBV28 and TRBJ2-1; TRBD2 aligns across 7 bases. V shed 6 bases and J 6 bases; nucleotides not matched to a gene: 20. Germline CDR1 MDHEN, CDR2 SYDVKM. This CDR3 comprises 18 residues. The CDR3 DNA sequence: TGTGCCAGCAGCCCGTCGCCCGGACTAGGGACCCTTTCCAATGAGCAGTTCTTC. The encoded protein is CASSPSPGLGTLSNEQFF.

This clonotype appeared once. The V and J genes are TRBV14 and TRBJ1-5; D uncertain. Per germline, CDR1 SGHDN and CDR2 FVKESK. Deletions cut 4 bases from V and 7 bases from J, with 8 bases between. The CDR3 totals 12 residues. The CDR3 here is CASSRTGQPQHF. In DNA form, the CDR3 reads TGTGCCAGCAGCCGGACGGGGCAGCCCCAGCATTTT.

This clonotype was counted at least ten times. CDR3 in amino acids: CASSHRGSQFF. The CDR3 nucleotides are TGTGCCAGCAGTCATCGGGGCTCACAGTTCTTC. The V and J genes are TRBV12-3 or TRBV12-4 and TRBJ2-1; perhaps D is TRBD1 or TRBD2 (5 bases each). The CDR3 spans 11 residues. Trimming pared 5 bases from V and 13 bases from J, leaving 12 bases between.

This clonotype has a count of ten or more. The chain has TRBV7-9 and TRBJ1-1; no definite D call. Trimming removed 1 base at V and 7 bases at J, with 13 bases between. CDR1 SEHNR and CDR2 FQNEAQ come from the germline V gene (reference sequence). CDR3 size: 14 residues. The CDR3: CASSLVWAGDEAFF. The CDR3 nucleotides are TGTGCCAGCAGCTTAGTTTGGGCAGGCGATGAAGCTTTCTTT.

This clonotype was detected only a few times. This chain joins TRBV27 and TRBJ1-6; a weak D match, TRBD1 (6 bases). V was clipped by 4 bases and J by 4 bases, with 14 bases between them. This CDR3 comprises 16 residues. Germline V gene data show CDR1 as MNHEY and CDR2 as SMNVEV (reference sequence). CDR3 sequence (DNA): TGTGCCAGCAGTTCGTCTCGGCAGGGGTATAATTCACCCCTCCACTTT. Translation gives CASSSSRQGYNSPLHF.

The sample holds many counts of this clonotype. The V gene is TRBV29-1, the J gene TRBJ2-1, with D tentatively TRBD2 (5 bases). This CDR3 spans 13 amino acids. Trimming pared 4 bases from V and 4 bases from J, leaving 11 bases between. The germline gives CDR1 SQVTM, CDR2 ANQGSEA. This CDR3 reads CSVASGVYNEQFF. CDR3 DNA sequence: TGCAGCGTTGCAAGCGGCGTGTACAATGAGCAGTTCTTC.